This section outlines one T cell receptor (beta chain) sequence together with its context. Its antigen is not identified. This sample stems from a study of T cells after yellow fever vaccination. Study information: Preparation used SMART-Seq v4 Ultra Low Input for the low-cell-number fractions.

CDR3 size: 13 residues. Germline trimming cut 3 bases from V and 1 base from J; bases unmatched to any gene: 2. CDR1 and CDR2 (germline): SQVTM, ANQGSEA. Study-level findings and limits: Most clones from primary vaccination resurfaced after the booster (approximately 97% CD4, over 85% CD8). Although most clonotypes did not, a small share appeared in both CD4 and CD8 compartments.

Universal primer sites and UMIs were introduced during 5'RACE template-switching synthesis of TCR cDNA. TCRdb called the 5' RACE reads again in MiXCR, with one record for every CDR3 protein. The table shows 100,000 to 150,000 distinct CDR3 sequences, with 15% occurring only once. This receptor was obtained from a man in his late teens or twenties who received the YFV17D yellow fever vaccine. This rearrangement joins TRBV29-1 to TRBJ2-5; 7 nucleotides align to TRBD2. The sequencing here drew on CD8+ T cells sorted from PBMCs, taken 5 days after the yellow fever booster vaccination. CDR3 in amino acids: CSVEGGGQETQYF. The CDR3 DNA sequence: TGCAGCGTTGAGGGGGGGGGCCAAGAGACCCAGTACTTC.